The 17 T cell receptor beta chains in this list originate from one sample, sequenced in a study of shared clonotypes between healthy human individuals. TCRdb's table, derived via immunoSEQ multiplex PCR, lists solely in-frame clones and lacks some. The profile shows 190,000 or so clones, around 63% of them singletons. Specimen: memory CD4+ T cells sorted from blood. Noted subset: CD45RA-negative fraction. These receptor sequences come from a man aged 25-45 years in good health.

The chain recombines TRBV30 with TRBJ1-5; no clear D. CDR3 size: 13 residues. CDR1 and CDR2 from the germline V gene are GTSNPN and SVGIG (reference sequence). Trimming removed 0 bases from V and 1 base from J, with 4 bases in between. Here the CDR3 reads CAWSVGSNQPQHF. Here the CDR3 DNA reads TGTGCCTGGAGTGTAGGGAGCAATCAGCCCCAGCATTTT.

The V gene is TRBV7-2, the J gene TRBJ2-1; 14 bases are a match to TRBD2. CDR3 length: 18 amino acids. With 5 bases clipped from V and 7 bases from J, the junction kept 13 bases outside the gene matches. Germline V gene data show CDR1 as SGHTA and CDR2 as FQGNSA. The CDR3 loop reads CASSRGPGLAGVKNEQFF. The DNA for the CDR3 is TGTGCCAGCAGCCGGGGGCCGGGACTAGCGGGAGTAAAAAATGAGCAGTTCTTC. Drawing the rest from reference TRBV7-2 and TRBJ2-1, the complete variable domain is GAGVSQSPSNKVTEKGKDVELRCDPISGHTALYWYRQSLGQGLEFLIYFQGNSAPDKSGLPSDRFSAERTGGSVSTLTIQRTQQEDSAVYLCASSRGPGLAGVKNEQFFGPGTRLTVL.

This clone was seen a handful of times. This sequence joins TRBV18 and TRBJ1-1, with TRBD1 matching 8 bases. CDR3 length equals 14 residues. Germline CDR1 is KGHSH and CDR2 is LQKENI. The V segment lost 4 bases and the J segment 3 bases; nucleotides outside the gene matches: 4. CDR3 sequence: CASSLIQGDTEAFF. Written as DNA, the CDR3 is TGTGCCAGCTCACTCATACAGGGGGACACTGAAGCTTTCTTT.

The chain couples TRBV5-5 to TRBJ1-1; no firm D call. V was pared by 5 bases and J by 7 bases, with 12 bases between. In germline, CDR1 is SGHKS, CDR2 YYEKEE (reference sequence). The CDR3 length is 12 residues. CDR3 sequence (DNA): TGTGCCAGCAGTTTCCGGACGGATGAAGCTTTCTTT. This gives the protein CASSFRTDEAFF.

The CDR3 region is CASSVHRALGANVLTF. CDR3 nucleotides: TGTGCCAGCAGCGTCCACAGGGCTCTTGGGGCCAACGTCCTGACTTTC. The chain recombines TRBV11-2 with TRBJ2-6, with D possibly matching TRBD1 (6 bases). This CDR3 spans 16 amino acids. Germline lookup yields CDR1 SGHAT and CDR2 FQNNGV. The V gene lost 5 bases and the J gene lost 3 bases, with 14 bases spanning the gap.

At least ten counts were recorded for this clone. The chain uses TRBV10-1 and TRBJ1-1; D gene ambiguous. This CDR3 has 13 residues. The V gene lost 6 bases and the J gene lost 4 bases, with 12 bases spanning the gap. Germline loops: CDR1 WNHNN, CDR2 SYGVQD (reference sequence). This CDR3 is CASSPLGPTEAFF. DNA of the CDR3: TGCGCCAGCAGCCCTCTTGGGCCCACTGAAGCTTTCTTT.

This clone turned up a few times. The chain joins TRBV15 to TRBJ1-4, with 9 bases aligning to TRBD1. CDR3 size: 15 residues. CDR1 and CDR2 (germline): LNHNV, YYDKDF (reference sequence). V lost 9 bases, J lost 5 bases, and 10 bases stayed unmatched. The CDR3 sequence: CATSYRGTGNEKLFF. The CDR3 nucleotides read TGTGCCACATCCTACCGCGGGACAGGGAATGAAAAACTGTTTTTT.

The chain recombines TRBV1 with TRBJ1-2. TRBV1 corresponds to a pseudogene. CDR3 length: 16 residues. The CDR3 nucleotides read TGCACCAGCAGTTTAACTCGTTTGTGCGAAACCTATGGCTACACCTTC. Translation: CTSSLTRLCETYGYTF.

V is TRBV5-4 and J is TRBJ1-1; the D gene is possibly TRBD1 (6 bases). The V gene's germline CDR1 is SGHNT and CDR2 YYREEE (reference sequence). Trimming cost V 4 bases and J 8 bases, with 15 bases left between them. CDR3 length equals 13 residues. CDR3 bases: TGTGCCAGCAGCGACCGGGACACGAGCGAAGCTTTCTTT. It encodes CASSDRDTSEAFF.

This clone was picked up a small number of times. The V gene is TRBV18, the J gene TRBJ2-2, with a tentative D call TRBD1 (6 bases). The germline V and J ends were trimmed by 3 bases and 2 bases, with 10 bases remaining between them. Looked up from germline, CDR1 is KGHSH and CDR2 is LQKENI. This CDR3 has 15 residues. The CDR3: CASSPLQGNTGELFF. CDR3 bases: TGTGCCAGCTCACCTTTACAGGGCAACACCGGGGAGCTGTTTTTT.

The count of this clone is one. V and J are TRBV30 and TRBJ2-7, with TRBD1 identical over 10 bases. CDR1 is GTSNPN, CDR2 SVGIG, per germline (reference sequence). This CDR3 has 15 residues. With 5 bases clipped from V and 3 bases from J, the junction kept 10 bases outside the gene matches. The CDR3 bases are TGTGCCTGGGCACTCGGGACAGGGGTTAACTACGAGCAGTACTTC. The encoded protein is CAWALGTGVNYEQYF.

The rearrangement joins TRBV6-5 to TRBJ1-3; 7 bases are a match to TRBD1. J lost 9 bases, V lost 2 bases, and 10 bases had no gene match. The CDR3 consists of 15 residues. The V gene's germline CDR1 is MNHEY and CDR2 SVGAGI. CDR3 amino acids: CASSYRQGQGGTIYF. The CDR3 DNA sequence: TGTGCCAGCAGTTACCGACAGGGCCAGGGAGGCACCATATATTTT.

For this clone: In the same sample, other DNA sequences code for this CDR3. The rearrangement uses TRBV5-1 and TRBJ2-5; TRBD2 is a possible D gene (5 bases). Looked up from germline, CDR1 is SGHRS and CDR2 is YFSETQ. The V and J ends lost 0 bases and 1 base respectively, with 7 bases between them. The CDR3 covers 14 residues. The DNA of the CDR3 is TGCGCCAGCAGCTTGGTTGGGAGCCAAGAGACCCAGTACTTC. Amino acids: CASSLVGSQETQYF.

This clone occurred once. CDR3 sequence (DNA): TGTGCCATCAAACGTAGTAGCGGGGTACAGATCCAACACAATGAGCAGTTCTTC. This gives the protein CAIKRSSGVQIQHNEQFF. The chain has TRBV10-3 and TRBJ2-1; the match to TRBD2 covers 8 bases. This CDR3 has 18 residues. Trimming cost V 7 bases and J 5 bases; bases outside gene matches: 19. Germline V gives CDR1 ENHRY, CDR2 SYGVKD.

This rearrangement joins TRBV29-1 to TRBJ1-1; D is unclear. V lost 8 bases, J lost 1 base, and 14 bases lay in between. Germline V lookup: CDR1 SQVTM, CDR2 ANQGSEA. The CDR3 loop spans 13 amino acids. In DNA form, the CDR3 reads TGCAGCCCAATCCCGACACCGAACACTGAAGCTTTCTTT. This translates into CSPIPTPNTEAFF.

The CDR3 here is CASSFFSGELFF. The DNA of the CDR3 is TGCGCCAGCAGCTTTTTTTCCGGGGAGCTGTTTTTT. This sequence joins TRBV5-1 and TRBJ2-2; D uncertain. Trimming took off 2 bases at V and 6 bases at J, with 5 bases between the two ends. The CDR3 covers 12 residues. Germline V gene data show CDR1 as SGHRS and CDR2 as YFSETQ.

V gene TRBV15 combines with J gene TRBJ1-1; unclear D gene. The CDR3 covers 13 residues. The V end lost 6 bases, the J end lost 2 bases, and 10 bases lay between the germline ends. CDR1 LNHNV and CDR2 YYDKDF come from the germline V gene (reference sequence). Here the CDR3 DNA reads TGTGCCACCAGTGGGCAGGCAAACACTGAAGCTTTCTTT. Translated: CATSGQANTEAFF.